The 11 T cell receptor beta chains in this list originate from one sample, sequenced in a study of blood T cell repertoires in COVID-19. The repertoire was sequenced with immunoSEQ multiplex PCR; TCRdb's copy has only in-frame clones and lacks some. There are around 100,000 clones in the sample; 75% to 90% occur only once, and 7% to 9.5% lies in the top ten. The sample taken for sequencing was peripheral blood. Receptors originate from a man aged 65 to 79 with acute or convalescent COVID-19.

The chain employs TRBV5-1 and TRBJ1-3; unclear D gene. Trimming left V 4 bases short and J 0 bases short, with 17 bases between. The CDR3 contains 17 residues. Germline V gives CDR1 SGHRS, CDR2 YFSETQ. This chain's CDR3 is CASSVNSIIRSGNTIYF. The CDR3 DNA follows: TGCGCCAGCAGCGTCAATTCTATCATCCGCTCTGGAAACACCATATATTTT. The full variable domain, with the rest looked up from reference TRBV5-1 and TRBJ1-3, is KAGVTQTPRYLIKTRGQQVTLSCSPISGHRSVSWYQQTPGQGLQFLFEYFSETQRNKGNFPGRFSGRQFSNSRSEMNVSTLELGDSALYLCASSVNSIIRSGNTIYFGEGSWLTVV.

This CDR3 is CAVGGVARNTIYF. The CDR3 nucleotides are TGTGCCGTTGGGGGGGTAGCTAGAAACACCATATATTTT. The chain recombines TRBV10-3 with TRBJ1-3; tentatively, D is TRBD1 (5 bases). CDR1 is ENHRY, CDR2 SYGVKD, per germline. The CDR3 is 13 residues long. V was clipped by 11 bases and J by 5 bases, with 16 bases between them.

This clone was detected only a few times. The chain joins TRBV5-1 to TRBJ1-6; 7 nucleotides agree with TRBD1. The CDR3 runs 15 residues. V gave up 4 bases and J gave up 7 bases; unmatched junction bases: 8. Per germline, CDR1 SGHRS and CDR2 YFSETQ. The CDR3: CASSADRETNSPLHF. As DNA, the CDR3 is TGCGCCAGCAGCGCTGACAGGGAGACGAATTCACCCCTCCACTTT.

This clone was detected once. This chain connects TRBV5-6 to TRBJ1-6, with 11 bases fitting TRBD1. Unmatched junction bases numbered 3, after V lost 0 bases and J lost 10 bases. Germline V gene data show CDR1 as SGHDT and CDR2 as YYEEEE. The CDR3 totals 15 residues. In DNA, the CDR3 is TGTGCCAGCAGCTTGGCAGGGACAGGGGGATCACCCCTCCACTTT. Translation gives CASSLAGTGGSPLHF.

This clone came up once. V and J are TRBV10-2 and TRBJ1-5; D uncertain. This CDR3 has 14 residues. The germline V gene has CDR1 WSHSY and CDR2 SAAADI. Trimming left V 4 bases short and J 7 bases short, with 14 bases between. In DNA, the CDR3 is TGCGCCAGCAGTGGCACGAGGGAATCCCAGCCCCAGCATTTT. As protein: CASSGTRESQPQHF.

This chain uses TRBV9 with TRBJ1-4, with a possible D match to TRBD1 (6 bases). The CDR3 runs to 15 residues. The ends were cut back, 2 bases at V and 5 bases at J, with 13 bases in the middle. Germline lookup yields CDR1 SGDLS and CDR2 YYNGEE. This CDR3 reads CASSVAGGANEKLFF. DNA of the CDR3: TGTGCCAGCAGCGTGGCTGGGGGGGCGAATGAAAAACTGTTTTTT. The full variable domain, its missing parts supplied by reference TRBV9 and TRBJ1-4, is DSGVTQTPKHLITATGQRVTLRCSPRSGDLSVYWYQQSLDQGLQFLIQYYNGEERAKGNILERFSAQQFPDLHSELNLSSLELGDSALYFCASSVAGGANEKLFFGSGTQLSVL.

This chain connects TRBV5-6 to TRBJ1-5, with TRBD1 matching 10 bases. Germline assignment: CDR1 SGHDT and CDR2 YYEEEE. Trimming cost V 4 bases and J 6 bases; bases outside gene matches: 7. This CDR3 comprises 15 residues. CDR3 region: CASSLVGQGIQPQHF. The CDR3 bases are TGTGCCAGCAGCCTGGTGGGACAGGGGATTCAGCCCCAGCATTTT.

This chain joins TRBV27 and TRBJ2-7, with 8 bases identical to TRBD1. Germline V CDR1 and CDR2: MNHEY, SMNVEV (reference sequence). The J segment lost 0 bases and the V segment lost 4 bases, leaving 8 bases of the junction unmatched. The CDR3 length is 16 residues. CDR3 protein: CASSSLRQGLSYEQYF. The CDR3 DNA reads TGTGCCAGCAGTTCCCTAAGACAGGGGCTCTCCTACGAGCAGTACTTC.

The chain recombines TRBV2 with TRBJ1-3; a possible D gene is TRBD1 (5 bases). The CDR3 contains 13 residues. The germline CDR1 and CDR2 sequences are SNHLY and FYNNEI. Trimming removed 6 bases from V and 0 bases from J, with 6 bases in between. As DNA, the CDR3 is TGTGCCAGCAGCAGGGACTCTGGAAACACCATATATTTT. Amino acid sequence: CASSRDSGNTIYF.

V and J are TRBV11-2 and TRBJ1-1; the match to TRBD1 covers 11 bases. The V segment lost 4 bases and the J segment 8 bases; nucleotides outside the gene matches: 6. This CDR3 has 14 residues. CDR1 SGHAT and CDR2 FQNNGV come from the germline V gene. The CDR3 protein is CASSYGQGAAEAFF. CDR3 sequence (DNA): TGTGCCAGCAGCTACGGACAGGGGGCTGCAGAAGCTTTCTTT.

The rearrangement links TRBV14 to TRBJ1-1, with a tentative D call TRBD1 (5 bases). The CDR3 has 14 residues. Trimming took off 1 base at V and 5 bases at J, with 11 bases between the two ends. Per the germline V gene, CDR1 is SGHDN and CDR2 is FVKESK. CDR3 DNA: TGTGCCAGCAGCCAAGGCAGGGTGGGTACTGAAGCTTTCTTT. This translates into CASSQGRVGTEAFF. The complete variable domain, with remaining parts taken from reference TRBV14 and TRBJ1-1, reads EAGVTQFPSHSVIEKGQTVTLRCDPISGHDNLYWYRRVMGKEIKFLLHFVKESKQDESGMPNNRFLAERTGGTYSTLKVQPAELEDSGVYFCASSQGRVGTEAFFGQGTRLTVV.